The clone carrying this TCR beta chain was observed a handful of times. Amplification used 60 Vbeta primers and 13 Jbeta primers. Clones were sequenced by immunoSEQ multiplex PCR, and TCRdb holds only the in-frame ones, with some missing. The repertoire holds around 140,000 clones, with 75% as singletons. The germline V and J ends were trimmed by 11 bases and 4 bases, with 11 bases remaining between them. CDR3 length: 11 residues. Germline V CDR1 and CDR2: MNHEY, SVGAGI. This record comes from a study of cytomegalovirus exposure and HLA in healthy donors. The genes are TRBV6-5 and TRBJ2-5; D is perhaps TRBD2 (5 bases). Sequenced input: PBMCs. The clonotype comes from a man in his thirties or forties in good health and CMV-seronegative. The CDR3 DNA is TGTGCCGCTGGCGGAGGAGAGACCCAGTACTTC. Protein: CAAGGGETQYF.